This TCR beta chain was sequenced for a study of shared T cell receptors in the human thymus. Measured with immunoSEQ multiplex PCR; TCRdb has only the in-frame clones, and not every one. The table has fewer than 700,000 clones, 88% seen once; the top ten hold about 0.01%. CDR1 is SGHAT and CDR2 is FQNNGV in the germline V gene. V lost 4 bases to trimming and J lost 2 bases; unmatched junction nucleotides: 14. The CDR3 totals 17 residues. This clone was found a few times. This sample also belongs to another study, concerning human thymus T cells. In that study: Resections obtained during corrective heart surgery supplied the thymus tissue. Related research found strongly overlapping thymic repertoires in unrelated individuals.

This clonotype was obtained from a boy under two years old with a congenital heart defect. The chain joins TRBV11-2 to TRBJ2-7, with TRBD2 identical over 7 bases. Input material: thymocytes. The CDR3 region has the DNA TGTGCCAGCAGCTCCCCTTTGCCCTCTAGCGGCACCTACGAGCAGTACTTC. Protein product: CASSSPLPSSGTYEQYF.